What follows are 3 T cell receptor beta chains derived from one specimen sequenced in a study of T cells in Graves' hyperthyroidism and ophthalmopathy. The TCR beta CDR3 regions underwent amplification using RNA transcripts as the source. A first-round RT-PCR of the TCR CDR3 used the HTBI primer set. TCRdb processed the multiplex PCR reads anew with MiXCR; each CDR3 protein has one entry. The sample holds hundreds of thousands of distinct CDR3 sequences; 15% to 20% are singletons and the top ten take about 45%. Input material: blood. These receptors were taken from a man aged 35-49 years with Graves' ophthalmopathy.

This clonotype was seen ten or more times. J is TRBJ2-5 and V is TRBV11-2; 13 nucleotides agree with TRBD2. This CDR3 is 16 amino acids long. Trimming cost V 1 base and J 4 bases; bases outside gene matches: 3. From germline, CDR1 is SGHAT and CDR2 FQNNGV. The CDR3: CASSLGTSGGTETQYF. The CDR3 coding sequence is TGTGCCAGCAGCTTAGGGACTAGCGGGGGAACAGAGACCCAGTACTTC.

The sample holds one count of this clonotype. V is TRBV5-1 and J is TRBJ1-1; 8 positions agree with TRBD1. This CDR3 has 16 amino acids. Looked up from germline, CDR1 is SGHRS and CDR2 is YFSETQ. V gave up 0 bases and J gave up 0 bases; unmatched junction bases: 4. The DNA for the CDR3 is TGCGCCAGCAGCTTGGAGACAGGGGTGCTGAACACTGAAGCTTTCTTT. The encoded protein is CASSLETGVLNTEAFF.

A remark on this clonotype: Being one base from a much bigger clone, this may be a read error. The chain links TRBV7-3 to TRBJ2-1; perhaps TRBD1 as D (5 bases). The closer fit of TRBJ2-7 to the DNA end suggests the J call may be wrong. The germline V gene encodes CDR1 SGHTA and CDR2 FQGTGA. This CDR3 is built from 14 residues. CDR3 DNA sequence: TGTGCCAGCAGCTTAGATCTCTGGGGCAATGAGCAGTACTTC. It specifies CASSLDLWGNEQYF.